This T cell receptor beta chain was sequenced in a study of breast tumors, draining lymph nodes, adjacent tissues. General observations from the study: Tumor T cell lymph node origin was a supported hypothesis, not proven. Tumor and nontumor repertoires were significantly more similar in luminal-like than in basal-like breast cancer. Most tumor T cells seemingly derive from lymph node, then expand in tumor. Tumor repertoires ranked between lymph nodes and nontumor tissue in diversity, with V and J gene preferences.

Using its own MiXCR run on the multiplex PCR reads, TCRdb lists one record per CDR3 protein. This sample has about 120,000 distinct CDR3 sequences; about 20% occur once, and the top ten carry roughly 3.6%. The lymph nodes were axillary draining lymph nodes from breast cancer patients. The CDR3 length is 13 residues. Trimming shortened V by 6 bases and J by 5 bases, and 13 bases separated the two germline ends. Germline CDR1 reads MNHEY; CDR2 reads SVGAGI. This clonotype was seen many times. Its antigen is currently unknown. V gene TRBV6-5 combines with J gene TRBJ2-5; TRBD2 is a possible D gene (6 bases). The sequence was collected from a female donor with breast cancer. Some clones in this sample may be carry-over from other donors' samples. Sequencing used axillary lymph node tissue. The CDR3, as DNA: TGTGCCAGCAGCCTCCGACTAGAGGAGACCCAGTACTTC. Protein sequence: CASSLRLEETQYF.